This passage covers 18 T cell receptor beta chains from one sample sequenced in a study of blood T cell repertoires in COVID-19. The table came from immunoSEQ multiplex PCR; TCRdb's copy has only in-frame clones and leaves some out. The profile shows 240,000 or so clones, about nine tenths of them singletons. The sample comprised peripheral blood. These receptors were collected from a man in his 60s with acute or convalescent COVID-19.

The V and J genes are TRBV6-2 or TRBV6-3 and TRBJ2-7; 9 bases line up with TRBD2. The CDR3 is 15 residues long. V gave up 6 bases and J gave up 1 base; unmatched junction bases: 7. Per germline, CDR1 MNHEY and CDR2 SVGEGT. As DNA, the CDR3 is TGTGCCAGCAGCCCACTAGCGGGTAATTCCTACGAGCAGTACTTC. This gives the protein CASSPLAGNSYEQYF.

This chain links TRBV27 with TRBJ2-7; the D is unclear. V gave up 1 base and J gave up 4 bases, with 23 bases separating them. The CDR3 is made up of 18 amino acids. The germline V gene has CDR1 MNHEY and CDR2 SMNVEV (reference sequence). The CDR3 DNA reads TGTGCCAGCAGTTTATTTTCCTCACCGCTGGCTAGTAGGTACGAGCAGTACTTC. It translates to CASSLFSSPLASRYEQYF.

CDR3 sequence reads: CASSLRAGNEQYF. The CDR3 DNA reads as TGTGCCAGCAGCTTAAGGGCAGGGAACGAGCAGTACTTC. The chain has TRBV7-3 and TRBJ2-7, with a tentative D call TRBD1 (5 bases). V was clipped by 1 base and J by 5 bases, with 9 bases between them. Germline V lookup: CDR1 SGHTA, CDR2 FQGTGA. The CDR3 is 13 residues long.

This clone was observed a single time. The genes are TRBV6-5 and TRBJ1-1, with D possibly matching TRBD1 (5 bases). The CDR3 is 14 residues long. Trimming pared 6 bases from V and 1 base from J, leaving 12 bases between. The germline gives CDR1 MNHEY, CDR2 SVGAGI. The CDR3 loop reads CASRPGTSNTEAFF. As DNA, the CDR3 is TGTGCCAGCAGGCCCGGGACTTCGAACACTGAAGCTTTCTTT.

This rearrangement joins TRBV9 to TRBJ1-1; 10 nucleotides match TRBD1. V dropped 0 bases and J dropped 5; count of bases not matched to a gene: 7. The CDR3 is made up of 16 amino acids. The germline gives CDR1 SGDLS, CDR2 YYNGEE. The CDR3 sequence: CASSVGTGGGRTEAFF. DNA for the CDR3: TGTGCCAGCAGCGTAGGGACAGGGGGTGGAAGAACTGAAGCTTTCTTT.

DNA for the CDR3: TGTGCCAGCAGCTCCCGACTAGCGGCTTACAATGAGCAGTTCTTC. This gives the protein CASSSRLAAYNEQFF. This sequence joins TRBV13 and TRBJ2-1; TRBD2 aligns across 9 bases. This CDR3 region has 15 residues. The germline CDR1 and CDR2 sequences are PRHDT and FYEKMQ (reference sequence). V lost 4 bases to trimming and J lost 4 bases; unmatched junction nucleotides: 5. The whole variable domain, remainder taken from reference TRBV13 and TRBJ2-1, is AAGVIQSPRHLIKEKRETATLKCYPIPRHDTVYWYQQGPGQDPQFLISFYEKMQSDKGSIPDRFSAQQFSDYHSELNMSSLELGDSALYFCASSSRLAAYNEQFFGPGTRLTVL.

Only a few counts were recorded for this clone. This rearrangement joins TRBV25-1 to TRBJ1-1; a possible D gene is TRBD1 (6 bases). Trimming left V 9 bases short and J 0 bases short, with 17 bases between. CDR3 length equals 15 residues. The germline CDR1 and CDR2 sequences are MGHDK and SYGVNS. DNA for the CDR3: TGTGCCAGTAAACAGGGAGGGAGATTGAACACTGAAGCTTTCTTT. The encoded protein is CASKQGGRLNTEAFF.

The rearrangement links TRBV6-5 to TRBJ2-7; D might be TRBD1 (6 bases). The germline CDR1 and CDR2 sequences are MNHEY and SVGAGI. Trimming removed 2 bases from V and 6 bases from J, with 14 bases in between. The CDR3 runs to 14 residues. The CDR3 DNA reads TGTGCCAGCAGTTACGGGCCTCCAGGGGCCGAGCAGTACTTC. Translated: CASSYGPPGAEQYF.

The chain carries TRBV12-3 or TRBV12-4 and TRBJ2-2; 7 nucleotides line up with TRBD2. Trimming at V came to 9 bases and at J to 7 bases, leaving 8 bases not matched to a gene. This CDR3 region has 13 residues. The CDR3 reads CASPVSGGGELFF. The CDR3 DNA is TGTGCCAGTCCCGTGTCGGGGGGCGGGGAGCTGTTTTTT.

This clone has just one count. The genes are TRBV24-1 and TRBJ2-3; TRBD1 might be the D (6 bases). This CDR3 has 15 amino acids. Germline CDR1 and CDR2: KGHDR and SFDVKD. Trimming took off 3 bases at V and 4 bases at J, with 13 bases between the two ends. The CDR3 sequence is CATSDPGDHSDTQYF. Written as DNA, the CDR3 is TGTGCCACCAGTGATCCAGGGGACCACTCAGATACGCAGTATTTT.

This chain uses TRBV28 with TRBJ2-7; D is ambiguous. The V and J ends lost 7 bases and 2 bases respectively, with 9 bases between them. CDR1 is MDHEN, CDR2 SYDVKM, per germline. CDR3 length equals 12 residues. The CDR3, as DNA: TGTGCCAGCACCATGAGTACCTACGAGCAGTACTTC. Translating gives CASTMSTYEQYF.

The rearrangement joins TRBV6-5 to TRBJ2-7; 11 bases fit TRBD1. In germline, CDR1 is MNHEY, CDR2 SVGAGI. V trimming: 4 bases; J trimming: 5 bases; junction bases outside the gene matches: 7. This CDR3 is built from 15 residues. This chain's CDR3 is CASSSTDRGLDEQYF. The CDR3 nucleotides read TGTGCCAGCAGTTCGACGGACAGGGGGCTAGACGAGCAGTACTTC.

In this sample, this clone turned up once. The rearrangement joins TRBV19 to TRBJ2-3; 7 nucleotides agree with TRBD2. This CDR3 is 15 amino acids long. Trimming cost V 6 bases and J 3 bases; bases outside gene matches: 9. Germline V gives CDR1 LNHDA, CDR2 SQIVND (reference sequence). CDR3 nucleotides: TGTGCCAGTAGCCCCGCCGGGGGGAGGACAGATACGCAGTATTTT. Amino acid sequence: CASSPAGGRTDTQYF.

This clone was picked up one time. V and J are TRBV5-1 and TRBJ2-4; TRBD2 might be the D (6 bases). The CDR3 consists of 13 residues. The V end was cut by 4 bases, the J end by 4 bases, with 9 bases between. The germline CDR1 and CDR2 sequences are SGHRS and YFSETQ. The CDR3 is CASSTTSKNIQYF. The CDR3 coding sequence is TGCGCCAGCAGCACGACTAGTAAAAACATTCAGTACTTC.

The chain combines TRBV10-3 with TRBJ2-5, with 7 bases lining up with TRBD2. This CDR3 has 17 residues. Germline CDR1 is ENHRY and CDR2 is SYGVKD. The ends lost 3 bases at V and 5 bases at J; junction bases unmatched: 15. The CDR3 nucleotides are TGTGCCATCAGTGAAGGAAATCTGGCGGGAGCTGGGGAGACCCAGTACTTC. Protein product: CAISEGNLAGAGETQYF.

This clone appeared a few times. This sequence joins TRBV11-2 and TRBJ2-1; 7 nucleotides match TRBD2. Germline V lookup: CDR1 SGHAT, CDR2 FQNNGV. The length of the CDR3 is 15 residues. The V segment lost 0 bases and the J segment 3 bases; nucleotides outside the gene matches: 2. For the CDR3, the DNA is TGTGCCAGCAGCTTAGAGGCGGGAGTCTACAATGAGCAGTTCTTC. Translating gives CASSLEAGVYNEQFF.

The chain recombines TRBV6-5 with TRBJ1-1; D ambiguous. Germline-derived CDR1 and CDR2 are MNHEY and SVGAGI. CDR3 length equals 13 residues. Trimming cost V 6 bases and J 3 bases, with 11 bases left between them. CDR3 loop: CASSPGGDTEAFF. For the CDR3, the DNA is TGTGCCAGCAGCCCCGGAGGTGACACTGAAGCTTTCTTT.

In DNA form, the CDR3 reads TGTGCCAGCAGCCCGGCGGCAGGGCCGTCACCCCTCCACTTT. Translating it yields CASSPAAGPSPLHF. The chain couples TRBV28 to TRBJ1-6; the D gene is possibly TRBD1 (5 bases). This CDR3 region has 14 residues. Trimming took 6 bases from V and 10 from J, leaving 16 bases between them. Germline CDR1 reads MDHEN; CDR2 reads SYDVKM. Drawing the rest from reference TRBV28 and TRBJ1-6, the complete variable domain is DVKVTQSSRYLVKRTGEKVFLECVQDMDHENMFWYRQDPGLGLRLIYFSYDVKMKEKGDIPEGYSVSREKKERFSLILESASTNQTSMYLCASSPAAGPSPLHFGNGTRLTVT.